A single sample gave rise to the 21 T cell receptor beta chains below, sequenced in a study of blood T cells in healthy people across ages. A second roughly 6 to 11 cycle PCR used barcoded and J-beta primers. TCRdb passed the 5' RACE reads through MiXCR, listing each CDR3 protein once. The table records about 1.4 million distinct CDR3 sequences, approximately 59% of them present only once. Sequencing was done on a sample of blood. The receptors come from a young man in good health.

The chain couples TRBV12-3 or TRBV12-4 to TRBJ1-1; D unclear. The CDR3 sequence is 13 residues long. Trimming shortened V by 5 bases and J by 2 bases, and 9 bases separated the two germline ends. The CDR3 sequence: CASSVGINTEAFF. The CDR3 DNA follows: TGTGCCAGCAGTGTGGGGATTAACACTGAAGCTTTCTTT.

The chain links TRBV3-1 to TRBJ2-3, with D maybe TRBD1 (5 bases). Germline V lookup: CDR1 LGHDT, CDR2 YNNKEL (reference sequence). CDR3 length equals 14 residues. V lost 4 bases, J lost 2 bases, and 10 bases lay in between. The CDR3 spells CASSRGPNTDTQYF. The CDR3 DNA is TGTGCCAGCAGCCGGGGCCCGAACACAGATACGCAGTATTTT.

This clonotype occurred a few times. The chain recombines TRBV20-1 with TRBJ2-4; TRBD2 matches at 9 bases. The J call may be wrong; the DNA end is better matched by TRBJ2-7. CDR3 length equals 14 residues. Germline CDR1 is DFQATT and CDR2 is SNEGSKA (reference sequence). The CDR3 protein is CSARAPSGAYEQYF. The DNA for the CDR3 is TGCAGTGCTAGGGCCCCTAGCGGGGCCTACGAGCAGTACTTC.

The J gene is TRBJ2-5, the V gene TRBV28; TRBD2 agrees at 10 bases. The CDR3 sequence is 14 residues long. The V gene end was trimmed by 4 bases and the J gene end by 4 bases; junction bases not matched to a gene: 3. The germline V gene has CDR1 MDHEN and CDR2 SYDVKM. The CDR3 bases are TGTGCCAGCAGTTCTCAGCGGGGGGGAGAGACCCAGTACTTC. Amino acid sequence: CASSSQRGGETQYF.

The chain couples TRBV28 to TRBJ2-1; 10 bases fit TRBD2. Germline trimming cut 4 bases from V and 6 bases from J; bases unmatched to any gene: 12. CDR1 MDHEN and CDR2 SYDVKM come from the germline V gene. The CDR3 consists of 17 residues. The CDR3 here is CASSSWTEREGRNEQFF. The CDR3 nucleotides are TGTGCCAGCAGTTCTTGGACCGAGCGGGAGGGGCGCAATGAGCAGTTCTTC. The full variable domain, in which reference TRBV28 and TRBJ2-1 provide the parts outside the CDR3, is DVKVTQSSRYLVKRTGEKVFLECVQDMDHENMFWYRQDPGLGLRLIYFSYDVKMKEKGDIPEGYSVSREKKERFSLILESASTNQTSMYLCASSSWTEREGRNEQFFGPGTRLTVL.

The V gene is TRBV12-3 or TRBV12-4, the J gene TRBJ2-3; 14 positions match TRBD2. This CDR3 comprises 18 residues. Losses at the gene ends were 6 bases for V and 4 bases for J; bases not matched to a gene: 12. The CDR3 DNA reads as TGTGCCAGCAGCGCGACTAGCGGGGGGGCCCGTACGTCAGATACGCAGTATTTT. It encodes CASSATSGGARTSDTQYF.

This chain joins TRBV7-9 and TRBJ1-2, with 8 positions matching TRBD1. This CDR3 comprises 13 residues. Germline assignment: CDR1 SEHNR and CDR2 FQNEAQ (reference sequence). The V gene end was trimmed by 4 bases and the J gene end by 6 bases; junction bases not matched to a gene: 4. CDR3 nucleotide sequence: TGTGCCAGCAGCTACGGACAGGGCCATGGCTACACCTTC. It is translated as CASSYGQGHGYTF.

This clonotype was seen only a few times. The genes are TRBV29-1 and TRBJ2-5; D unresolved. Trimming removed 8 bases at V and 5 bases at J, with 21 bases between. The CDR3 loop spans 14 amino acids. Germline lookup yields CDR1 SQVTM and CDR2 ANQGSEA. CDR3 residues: CSTWRDSRAETQYF. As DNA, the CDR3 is TGCAGCACCTGGAGAGATTCAAGGGCGGAGACCCAGTACTTC.

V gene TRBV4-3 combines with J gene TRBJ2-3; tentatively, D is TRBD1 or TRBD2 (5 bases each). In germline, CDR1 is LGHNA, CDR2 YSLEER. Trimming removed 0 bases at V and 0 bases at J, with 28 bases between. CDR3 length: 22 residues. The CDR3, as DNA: TGCGCCAGCAGCCAAGAACGGCCACGGGGCTTCTGGGGGTCGGAAAGCACAGATACGCAGTATTTT. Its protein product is CASSQERPRGFWGSESTDTQYF.

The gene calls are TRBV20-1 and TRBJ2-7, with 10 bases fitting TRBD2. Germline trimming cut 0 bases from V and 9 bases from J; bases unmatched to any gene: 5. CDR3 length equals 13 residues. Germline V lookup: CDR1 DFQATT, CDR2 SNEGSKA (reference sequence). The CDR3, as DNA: TGCAGTGCTAGAGAGCTAGCGGGAGACTCGCAGTACTTC. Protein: CSARELAGDSQYF.

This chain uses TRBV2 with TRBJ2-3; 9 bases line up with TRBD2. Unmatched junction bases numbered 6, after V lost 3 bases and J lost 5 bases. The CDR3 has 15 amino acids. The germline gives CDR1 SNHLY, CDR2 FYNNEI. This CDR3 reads CASSEGGGREDTQYF. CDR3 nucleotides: TGTGCCAGCAGTGAGGGGGGCGGGAGGGAAGATACGCAGTATTTT. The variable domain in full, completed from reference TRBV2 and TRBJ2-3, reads EPEVTQTPSHQVTQMGQEVILRCVPISNHLYFYWYRQILGQKVEFLVSFYNNEISEKSEIFDDQFSVERPDGSNFTLKIRSTKLEDSAMYFCASSEGGGREDTQYFGPGTRLTVL.

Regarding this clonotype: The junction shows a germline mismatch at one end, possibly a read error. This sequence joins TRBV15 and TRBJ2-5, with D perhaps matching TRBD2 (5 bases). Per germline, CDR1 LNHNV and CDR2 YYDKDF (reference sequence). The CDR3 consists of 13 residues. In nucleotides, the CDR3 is TGTACCACCAGCCCGGGGTGGCAAGAGACCCAGTACTTC. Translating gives CTTSPGWQETQYF.

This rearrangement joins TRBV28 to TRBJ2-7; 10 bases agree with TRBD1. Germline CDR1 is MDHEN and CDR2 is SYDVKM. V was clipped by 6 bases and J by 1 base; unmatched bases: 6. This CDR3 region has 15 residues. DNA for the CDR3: TGTGCCAGCAGGCGACAGGGACAGGGGTCCTACGAGCAGTACTTC. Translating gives CASRRQGQGSYEQYF. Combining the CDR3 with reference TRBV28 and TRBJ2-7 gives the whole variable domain DVKVTQSSRYLVKRTGEKVFLECVQDMDHENMFWYRQDPGLGLRLIYFSYDVKMKEKGDIPEGYSVSREKKERFSLILESASTNQTSMYLCASRRQGQGSYEQYFGPGTRLTVT.

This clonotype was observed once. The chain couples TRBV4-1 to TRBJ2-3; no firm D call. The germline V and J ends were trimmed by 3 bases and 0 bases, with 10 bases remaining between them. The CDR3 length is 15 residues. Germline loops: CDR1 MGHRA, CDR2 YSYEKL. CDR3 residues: CASSHLHLSTDTQYF. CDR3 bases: TGCGCCAGCAGCCACCTGCACCTAAGCACAGATACGCAGTATTTT.

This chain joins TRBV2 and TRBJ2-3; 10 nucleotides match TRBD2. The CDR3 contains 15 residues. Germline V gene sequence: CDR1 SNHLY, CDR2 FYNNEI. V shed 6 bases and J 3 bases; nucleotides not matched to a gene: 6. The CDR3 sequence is CASRTGSGGTDTQYF. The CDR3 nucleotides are TGTGCCAGCAGGACGGGTAGCGGGGGGACAGATACGCAGTATTTT.

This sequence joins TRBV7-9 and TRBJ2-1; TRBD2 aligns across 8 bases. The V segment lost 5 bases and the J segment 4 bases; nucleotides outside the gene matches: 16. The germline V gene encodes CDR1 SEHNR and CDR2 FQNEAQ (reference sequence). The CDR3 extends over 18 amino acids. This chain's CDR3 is CASSPHSDWSGSYNEQFF. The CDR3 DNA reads TGTGCCAGCAGCCCCCACAGTGATTGGAGCGGGAGTTACAATGAGCAGTTCTTC. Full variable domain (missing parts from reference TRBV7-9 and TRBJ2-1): DTGVSQNPRHKITKRGQNVTFRCDPISEHNRLYWYRQTLGQGPEFLTYFQNEAQLEKSRLLSDRFSAERPKGSFSTLEIQRTEQGDSAMYLCASSPHSDWSGSYNEQFFGPGTRLTVL.

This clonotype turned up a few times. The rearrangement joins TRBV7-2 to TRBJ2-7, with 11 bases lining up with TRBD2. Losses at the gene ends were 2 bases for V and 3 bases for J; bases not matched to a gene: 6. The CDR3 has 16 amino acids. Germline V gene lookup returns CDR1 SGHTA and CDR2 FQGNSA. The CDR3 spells CASSLKIAGGGYEQYF. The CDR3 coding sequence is TGTGCCAGCAGCTTAAAAATAGCGGGAGGGGGCTACGAGCAGTACTTC.

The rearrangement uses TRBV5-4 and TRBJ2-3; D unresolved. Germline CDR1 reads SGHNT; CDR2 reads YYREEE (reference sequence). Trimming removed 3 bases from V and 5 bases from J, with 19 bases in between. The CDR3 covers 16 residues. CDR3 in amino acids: CASSSEGPLGGDTQYF. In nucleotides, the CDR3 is TGTGCCAGCAGCTCGGAAGGACCGTTGGGCGGAGATACGCAGTATTTT.

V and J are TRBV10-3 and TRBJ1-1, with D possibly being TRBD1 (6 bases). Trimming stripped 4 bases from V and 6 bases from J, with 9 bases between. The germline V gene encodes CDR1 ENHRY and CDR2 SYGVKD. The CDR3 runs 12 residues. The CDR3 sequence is CAISVGGPEAFF. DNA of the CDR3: TGTGCCATCAGTGTAGGGGGGCCTGAAGCTTTCTTT.

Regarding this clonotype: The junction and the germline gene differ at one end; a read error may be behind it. Written as DNA, the CDR3 is TGTGCCAGCAACTTAATTCGGGACCGGACAGCAAATGAGCAGTTCTTC. This encodes CASNLIRDRTANEQFF. The genes are TRBV7-9 and TRBJ2-1; D perhaps matches TRBD1 (6 bases). The germline gives CDR1 SEHNR, CDR2 FQNEAQ (reference sequence). The CDR3 is 16 amino acids.

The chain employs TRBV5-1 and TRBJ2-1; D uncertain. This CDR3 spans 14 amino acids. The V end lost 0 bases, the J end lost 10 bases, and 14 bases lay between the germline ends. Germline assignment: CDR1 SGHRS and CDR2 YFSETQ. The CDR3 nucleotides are TGCGCCAGCAGCTTGGCCTTAGGAATGGACGAGCAGTTCTTC. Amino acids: CASSLALGMDEQFF. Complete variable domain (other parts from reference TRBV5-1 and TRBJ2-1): KAGVTQTPRYLIKTRGQQVTLSCSPISGHRSVSWYQQTPGQGLQFLFEYFSETQRNKGNFPGRFSGRQFSNSRSEMNVSTLELGDSALYLCASSLALGMDEQFFGPGTRLTVL.